This T cell receptor (beta chain) came from a study of metastatic and nonmetastatic thyroid tumors. This CDR3 region has 15 residues. Germline loops: CDR1 DFQATT, CDR2 SNEGSKA (reference sequence). After removal of 0 bases from V and 6 bases from J, the junction contained 7 bases not matched to a gene. General study results and limits: Reportedly, malignant thyroid tumors had significantly higher TCR beta diversity than benign nodules, in blood and tumor.

The sample holds many counts of this clone. Its antigen remains unidentified. None of the patients had undergone any treatment ahead of thyroid surgery. TCRdb re-called the PCR reads through MiXCR. The sample lists about 24,000 clones, around 21% occurring once. Sequenced: blood. The chain carries TRBV20-1 and TRBJ1-5, with 8 positions matching TRBD1. This sequence originates from a female donor with papillary thyroid cancer or a benign thyroid nodule (not recorded which). Some clones in this sample may be carry-over from other donors' samples. For the CDR3, the DNA is TGCAGTGCTAGAGATCAACAGGGGGAAAGTCAGCCCCAGCATTTT. Translated, it gives CSARDQQGESQPQHF.